Shown below are 7 T cell receptor beta chains from a single sample sequenced in a study of vaccination and CD4 T cells after COVID-19. Indicated treatment: roughly ten-day PBMC culture with coronavirus spike peptide pools or control peptides (ViraFEST assay). At the Johns Hopkins FTIC core, DNA taken from cultured CD4+ T cells was sequenced by way of the Oncomine TCR Beta short-read assay. TCRdb re-called the PCR reads with MiXCR, one entry per CDR3 protein. The data contain roughly 23,000 distinct CDR3 sequences, around 42% of them seen just once; the ten biggest clones take up over 15%. Their antigens remain unidentified. Here the sequenced sample was CD4+ T cells from blood, cultured in vitro, taken before SARS-CoV-2 vaccination. These receptors originate from a human donor who received a COVID-19 vaccine.

This clonotype was recorded only once. J is TRBJ2-5 and V is TRBV21-1; the table's D call, TRBD1, has no DNA check behind it. TRBV21-1 is a pseudogene segment. This CDR3 is 13 amino acids long. CDR3 in amino acids: CASNTGGVETQYF. CDR3 sequence (DNA): TGTGCCAGCAATACAGGGGGCGTAGAGACCCAGTACTTC.

Only a few counts were recorded for this clonotype. The gene calls are TRBV7-6 and TRBJ2-5; 7 bases are shared with TRBD1. V was clipped by 5 bases and J by 5 bases; unmatched bases: 14. The CDR3 is made up of 16 amino acids. Germline V gives CDR1 SGHVS, CDR2 FNYEAQ. DNA of the CDR3: TGTGCCAGCAGCCTCGGGACAGTGATATTAGCGGAGACCCAGTACTTC. This translates into CASSLGTVILAETQYF.

This clonotype has more than one count but fewer than ten. CDR3 sequence reads: CASSRGARDTGELFF. CDR3 sequence (DNA): TGTGCCAGCAGCCGAGGGGCTAGGGACACCGGGGAGCTGTTTTTT. V gene TRBV7-3 combines with J gene TRBJ2-2, with D perhaps given as TRBD1 or TRBD2 (5 bases each). V was trimmed by 5 bases and J by 3 bases, leaving 13 bases between them. This CDR3 is built from 15 residues. Germline V CDR1 and CDR2: SGHTA, FQGTGA.

The V and J genes are TRBV6-1 and TRBJ1-5; no clear D. The CDR3 is made up of 15 amino acids. Germline CDR1 MNHNS, CDR2 SASEGT. V lost 5 bases, J lost 6 bases, and 17 bases lay in between. CDR3 sequence reads: CASSHRYREGQPQHF. The CDR3 bases are TGTGCCAGCAGTCACCGATATAGGGAAGGTCAGCCCCAGCATTTT.

V gene TRBV5-4 combines with J gene TRBJ2-5, with 8 nucleotides matching TRBD1. The CDR3 contains 14 residues. The V gene's germline CDR1 is SGHNT and CDR2 YYREEE (reference sequence). Trimming cost V 0 bases and J 5 bases; bases outside gene matches: 3. The CDR3 is CASSLGQGWETQYF. CDR3 nucleotide sequence: TGTGCCAGCAGCTTGGGACAGGGGTGGGAGACCCAGTACTTC.

This sequence joins TRBV25-1 and TRBJ1-2, with TRBD1 matching over 9 bases. Germline CDR1 is MGHDK and CDR2 is SYGVNS. The CDR3 runs 14 residues. J lost 7 bases, V lost 2 bases, and 5 bases had no gene match. CDR3 DNA sequence: TGTGCCAGCAGTGAAGGGGACAGGGCGGGTGGCTACACCTTC. Its protein product is CASSEGDRAGGYTF.

V gene TRBV20-1 combines with J gene TRBJ1-5; 7 bases are shared with TRBD1. CDR1 is DFQATT, CDR2 SNEGSKA, per germline (reference sequence). The V and J ends lost 6 bases and 6 bases, in that order; junction bases with no gene match: 11. The CDR3 runs to 14 residues. CDR3 residues: CSARRRGRLQPQHF. The CDR3 nucleotides are TGCAGTGCCCGCAGGAGGGGGCGACTTCAGCCCCAGCATTTT.